The 30 T cell receptor beta chains below all came from one sample that was sequenced in a study of blood T cells in healthy people across ages. It was with a sample-barcoded 5' primer and a J-beta primer mix that a second PCR of roughly 7 to 12 cycles was run. TCRdb reprocessed the 5' RACE reads via MiXCR and lists one record per CDR3 protein. The sample yields 1.5 million to 2 million distinct CDR3 sequences, under 30% seen once. The sequenced material came from blood. The receptors originated from a woman under 40 in good health.

The CDR3 reads CASQIGGGEKLFF. Here the CDR3 DNA reads TGTGCCAGCCAGATCGGGGGCGGTGAAAAACTGTTTTTT. J is TRBJ1-4 and V is TRBV5-6, with D perhaps matching TRBD1 (6 bases). With 7 bases removed from V and 7 bases from J, the gap between germline ends came to 14 bases. Per germline, CDR1 SGHDT and CDR2 YYEEEE. The CDR3 spans 13 residues.

The V and J genes are TRBV20-1 and TRBJ1-2; no reliable D call. Trimming cost V 7 bases and J 4 bases, with 10 bases left between them. The CDR3 consists of 11 residues. The germline V gene encodes CDR1 DFQATT and CDR2 SNEGSKA (reference sequence). Here the CDR3 reads CSVWDFYGYTF. DNA for the CDR3: TGCAGTGTATGGGATTTCTATGGCTACACCTTC.

V gene TRBV10-3 combines with J gene TRBJ1-4; perhaps TRBD1 as D (5 bases). CDR3 size: 15 residues. V lost 4 bases, J lost 7 bases, and 16 bases lay in between. The germline V gene has CDR1 ENHRY and CDR2 SYGVKD. This CDR3 reads CAISGSEGASEKLFF. Here the CDR3 DNA reads TGTGCCATCAGTGGGTCCGAAGGGGCGAGTGAAAAACTGTTTTTT.

The J gene is TRBJ2-5, the V gene TRBV11-2; D is unclear. From germline, CDR1 is SGHAT and CDR2 FQNNGV. Between the trimmed V and J ends, which lost 4 bases and 5 bases, there was a span of 14 bases. The CDR3 is 14 amino acids. CDR3 in amino acids: CASSSRLPQETQYF. The CDR3 coding sequence is TGTGCCAGCAGCTCCCGACTGCCCCAGGAGACCCAGTACTTC.

This clonotype was picked up a small number of times. This rearrangement joins TRBV11-2 to TRBJ2-1; TRBD2 agrees at 11 bases. V shed 1 base, J shed 8 bases, and the junction held 10 bases outside the gene matches. The length of the CDR3 is 17 residues. CDR1 is SGHAT, CDR2 FQNNGV, per germline. DNA for the CDR3: TGTGCCAGCAGCTTAGTGTTAGAGACTAGCGGGGCAGATGAGCAGTTCTTC. Translation: CASSLVLETSGADEQFF. Full variable domain (rest looked up from reference TRBV11-2 and TRBJ2-1): EAGVAQSPRYKIIEKRQSVAFWCNPISGHATLYWYQQILGQGPKLLIQFQNNGVVDDSQLPKDRFSAERLKGVDSTLKIQPAKLEDSAVYLCASSLVLETSGADEQFFGPGTRLTVL.

This clonotype was seen more than once but under ten times. The junction does not match germline at one end; this may be a read error. This rearrangement joins TRBV29-1 to TRBJ2-3; the D is unclear. The length of the CDR3 is 13 residues. The V gene's germline CDR1 is SQVTM and CDR2 ANQGSEA. The CDR3 reads CIVRTDSTDTQYF. The CDR3, as DNA: TGCATCGTTCGGACGGATAGCACAGATACGCAGTATTTT.

This clonotype showed up many times. This chain connects TRBV20-1 to TRBJ2-1, with 12 bases aligning to TRBD1. The CDR3 has 15 residues. The J segment lost 9 bases and the V segment lost 0 bases, leaving 6 bases of the junction unmatched. Germline values: CDR1 DFQATT, CDR2 SNEGSKA (reference sequence). The CDR3, as DNA: TGCAGTGCTAGAGATCTGGGACAGGGGGCGGTTGAGCAGTTCTTC. Its translation: CSARDLGQGAVEQFF.

This clonotype was observed many times. This rearrangement joins TRBV5-1 to TRBJ2-7; the match to TRBD1 covers 9 bases. Germline lookup yields CDR1 SGHRS and CDR2 YFSETQ. The CDR3 totals 16 residues. The trim removed 4 bases at V and 2 bases at J, leaving 10 bases unmatched. In DNA form, the CDR3 reads TGCGCCAGCAGCCCACGTCCGGGACAGGGTACCTACGAGCAGTACTTC. Translated: CASSPRPGQGTYEQYF.

The chain links TRBV12-3 or TRBV12-4 to TRBJ2-4, with TRBD2 matching over 11 bases. V was clipped by 7 bases and J by 13 bases; unmatched bases: 12. The length of the CDR3 is 14 residues. CDR3 nucleotide sequence: TGTGCCAGCACCGGGACTAGCGGTTACAATGAGCAGTACTTC. This codes for CASTGTSGYNEQYF.

The table lists this clonotype with a few counts. This chain links TRBV2 with TRBJ2-3; maybe TRBD2 (6 bases). With 9 bases removed from V and 0 bases from J, the gap between germline ends came to 16 bases. Germline-derived CDR1 and CDR2 are SNHLY and FYNNEI. This CDR3 has 15 residues. CDR3 in DNA: TGTGCCAGTCGTCCTAGCGCCTCTAGCACAGATACGCAGTATTTT. Protein sequence: CASRPSASSTDTQYF. Full variable domain (remainder filled in from reference TRBV2 and TRBJ2-3): EPEVTQTPSHQVTQMGQEVILRCVPISNHLYFYWYRQILGQKVEFLVSFYNNEISEKSEIFDDQFSVERPDGSNFTLKIRSTKLEDSAMYFCASRPSASSTDTQYFGPGTRLTVL.

The chain recombines TRBV28 with TRBJ2-7, with D possibly being TRBD1 or TRBD2 (6 bases each). The germline V and J ends were trimmed by 7 bases and 5 bases, with 18 bases remaining between them. There are 14 residues in the CDR3. Germline CDR1 MDHEN, CDR2 SYDVKM. CDR3 nucleotide sequence: TGTGCCAGCACCCCGTTGCAGGGGAGGAACGAGCAGTACTTC. It is translated as CASTPLQGRNEQYF.

V usage is TRBV5-1 and J usage is TRBJ1-4; TRBD1 matches at 7 bases. CDR1 and CDR2 from the germline V gene are SGHRS and YFSETQ. Trimming removed 3 bases from V and 8 bases from J; junction bases left unmatched: 7. The CDR3 consists of 14 residues. The CDR3 loop reads CASSSYRGDEKLFF. The DNA of the CDR3 is TGCGCCAGCAGCTCCTACAGGGGAGACGAAAAACTGTTTTTT.

The gene calls are TRBV6-2 or TRBV6-3 and TRBJ2-5, with a tentative D call TRBD2 (6 bases). Germline V gene data show CDR1 as MNHEY and CDR2 as SVGEGT. The CDR3 contains 15 residues. The V end was cut by 0 bases, the J end by 7 bases, with 15 bases between. The CDR3 loop reads CASSYSRDSTGTQYF. The CDR3 DNA is TGTGCCAGCAGTTACTCGCGGGACTCCACAGGGACCCAGTACTTC.

The gene calls are TRBV6-6 and TRBJ2-2, with a possible D match to TRBD2 (6 bases). Germline lookup yields CDR1 MNHNY and CDR2 SVGAGI (reference sequence). V shed 4 bases and J shed 0 bases, with 12 bases lying between them. The CDR3 sequence is 16 residues long. The CDR3 region has the DNA TGTGCCAGCAGTTCCCCTAGCGCATCGAACACCGGGGAGCTGTTTTTT. It yields the protein CASSSPSASNTGELFF.

As for this clonotype: A junction end diverges from the germline sequence, so it may reflect a read error. The chain uses TRBV27 and TRBJ2-7, with a possible D match to TRBD2 (6 bases). Per the germline V gene, CDR1 is MNHEY and CDR2 is SMNVEV (reference sequence). The CDR3 covers 16 residues. The CDR3 region is CASSLQPGGSGHEQYF. CDR3 sequence (DNA): TGTGCTAGCAGTCTACAACCCGGAGGGAGCGGACACGAGCAGTACTTC.

There are a few counts of this clonotype. The V call is TRBV25-1, the J call TRBJ2-7, with no clear D. This CDR3 region has 12 residues. Germline V gene sequence: CDR1 MGHDK, CDR2 SYGVNS. The CDR3 reads CGFCTDFYEQYF. The CDR3 DNA sequence: TGTGGATTCTGCACAGATTTCTACGAGCAGTACTTC.

The chain recombines TRBV5-1 with TRBJ1-5, with a possible D match to TRBD1 (5 bases). The CDR3 runs to 15 residues. Per the germline V gene, CDR1 is SGHRS and CDR2 is YFSETQ. V was trimmed by 0 bases and J by 7 bases, leaving 14 bases between them. The CDR3 coding sequence is TGCGCCAGCAGCTTGGCGGGGGTGGTGGGACAGCCCCAGCATTTT. Translation gives CASSLAGVVGQPQHF.

There are many counts of this clonotype. The chain is built from TRBV29-1 and TRBJ1-6; no clear D. The CDR3 covers 16 residues. CDR1 is SQVTM and CDR2 is ANQGSEA in the germline V gene. V was pared by 5 bases and J by 0 bases, with 14 bases between. The CDR3 loop is CSVRIGSGSYNSPLHF. The CDR3 DNA follows: TGCAGCGTTAGGATAGGCTCGGGCTCCTATAATTCACCCCTCCACTTT.

The chain couples TRBV7-2 to TRBJ2-1, with 7 bases lining up with TRBD2. The junction had 10 bases not matched to a gene; V was cut back by 5 bases and J by 0 bases. Germline assignment: CDR1 SGHTA and CDR2 FQGNSA. The CDR3 contains 17 residues. The CDR3: CASSPYSSGISYNEQFF. CDR3 nucleotides: TGTGCCAGCAGCCCCTATAGCAGCGGGATCTCCTACAATGAGCAGTTCTTC. The full variable domain, in which reference TRBV7-2 and TRBJ2-1 provide the parts outside the CDR3, is GAGVSQSPSNKVTEKGKDVELRCDPISGHTALYWYRQSLGQGLEFLIYFQGNSAPDKSGLPSDRFSAERTGGSVSTLTIQRTQQEDSAVYLCASSPYSSGISYNEQFFGPGTRLTVL.

In this sample, this clonotype turned up many times. V gene TRBV7-2 combines with J gene TRBJ1-1, with 8 bases that match TRBD1. The germline V gene has CDR1 SGHTA and CDR2 FQGNSA. The junction had 0 bases not matched to a gene; V was cut back by 2 bases and J by 1 base. The CDR3 has 14 amino acids. In DNA, the CDR3 is TGTGCCAGCAGCTTACAGGGGGCGAACACTGAAGCTTTCTTT. This codes for CASSLQGANTEAFF.

Only a few counts were recorded for this clonotype. V gene TRBV18 combines with J gene TRBJ2-1, with D perhaps TRBD2 (6 bases). The V and J ends lost 8 bases and 8 bases respectively, with 19 bases between them. Per germline, CDR1 KGHSH and CDR2 LQKENI. The CDR3 is 14 amino acids. CDR3 nucleotides: TGTGCCAGCCACACAACCCACACGGGGGATGAGCAGTTCTTC. Protein: CASHTTHTGDEQFF.

The chain combines TRBV3-1 with TRBJ1-4, with 7 bases lining up with TRBD1. V was clipped by 3 bases and J by 4 bases; unmatched bases: 5. The V gene's germline CDR1 is LGHDT and CDR2 YNNKEL (reference sequence). The CDR3 sequence is 15 residues long. Here the CDR3 DNA reads TGTGCCAGCAGCCAGGGGACAGTCCTTAATGAAAAACTGTTTTTT. Protein product: CASSQGTVLNEKLFF.

This clonotype came up a few times. V usage is TRBV5-1 and J usage is TRBJ1-6; 7 nucleotides align to TRBD1. The germline V gene encodes CDR1 SGHRS and CDR2 YFSETQ. The CDR3 is made up of 18 amino acids. V lost 4 bases to trimming and J lost 3 bases; unmatched junction nucleotides: 13. The CDR3 sequence: CASSGARQGGLYNSPLHF. The CDR3, as DNA: TGCGCCAGCAGCGGGGCCCGACAGGGAGGCCTCTATAATTCACCCCTCCACTTT.

The chain combines TRBV28 with TRBJ2-7; possibly TRBD1 for D (6 bases). The V end lost 6 bases, the J end lost 5 bases, and 17 bases lay between the germline ends. The CDR3 length is 14 residues. Germline V gene sequence: CDR1 MDHEN, CDR2 SYDVKM. CDR3 sequence: CASSLKPGHDEQYF. In DNA, the CDR3 is TGTGCCAGCAGCCTTAAACCGGGACACGACGAGCAGTACTTC.

This clonotype was observed at least ten times. The chain links TRBV12-3 or TRBV12-4 to TRBJ1-2; possibly TRBD1 for D (5 bases). V was shortened by 1 base and J by 8 bases, with 11 bases between the two germline ends. The CDR3 length is 13 residues. The CDR3 reads CASSLVGRGGYTF. In DNA form, the CDR3 reads TGTGCCAGCAGTTTAGTGGGAAGGGGAGGCTACACCTTC.

The V and J genes are TRBV5-6 and TRBJ2-4; a weak D match, TRBD2 (5 bases). Germline CDR1 reads SGHDT; CDR2 reads YYEEEE. This CDR3 has 13 residues. The V end lost 2 bases, the J end lost 9 bases, and 12 bases lay between the germline ends. The CDR3 DNA is TGTGCCAGCAGCTTAGCTGGGAGCGGCATTCAGTACTTC. Amino acid sequence: CASSLAGSGIQYF.

This clonotype appeared a few times. This rearrangement joins TRBV20-1 to TRBJ2-5, with 9 bases aligning to TRBD1. The V gene end was trimmed by 5 bases and the J gene end by 11 bases; junction bases not matched to a gene: 9. Germline-derived CDR1 and CDR2 are DFQATT and SNEGSKA (reference sequence). This CDR3 contains 12 residues. CDR3 amino acids: CSASGTGKGQYF. In nucleotides, the CDR3 is TGCAGTGCTTCCGGGACAGGGAAAGGGCAGTACTTC.

V gene TRBV20-1 combines with J gene TRBJ2-4; 10 bases line up with TRBD2. The CDR3 is made up of 17 amino acids. Germline CDR1 reads DFQATT; CDR2 reads SNEGSKA (reference sequence). V lost 0 bases, J lost 13 bases, and 18 bases stayed unmatched. The CDR3 DNA reads TGCAGTGCTAGAGATTTACGACGGACTAGCGGCCTTAATGAGCAGTACTTC. It codes for CSARDLRRTSGLNEQYF.

This clonotype was observed a few times. V gene TRBV11-2 combines with J gene TRBJ2-7, with unresolved D. Germline values: CDR1 SGHAT, CDR2 FQNNGV. The length of the CDR3 is 12 residues. Trimming shortened V by 3 bases and J by 12 bases, and 15 bases separated the two germline ends. This chain's CDR3 is CASSFRVTNRYF. The CDR3 DNA reads as TGTGCCAGCAGCTTTCGAGTCACTAATCGGTACTTC.

This chain uses TRBV20-1 with TRBJ2-1, with 10 nucleotides matching TRBD2. CDR3 length: 21 residues. The J segment lost 3 bases and the V segment lost 3 bases, leaving 23 bases of the junction unmatched. Germline values: CDR1 DFQATT, CDR2 SNEGSKA (reference sequence). The CDR3 sequence: CSARTQAGGPDKRGGYNEQFF. The CDR3, as DNA: TGCAGTGCTAGGACACAAGCGGGGGGGCCCGACAAGCGGGGGGGCTACAATGAGCAGTTCTTC.